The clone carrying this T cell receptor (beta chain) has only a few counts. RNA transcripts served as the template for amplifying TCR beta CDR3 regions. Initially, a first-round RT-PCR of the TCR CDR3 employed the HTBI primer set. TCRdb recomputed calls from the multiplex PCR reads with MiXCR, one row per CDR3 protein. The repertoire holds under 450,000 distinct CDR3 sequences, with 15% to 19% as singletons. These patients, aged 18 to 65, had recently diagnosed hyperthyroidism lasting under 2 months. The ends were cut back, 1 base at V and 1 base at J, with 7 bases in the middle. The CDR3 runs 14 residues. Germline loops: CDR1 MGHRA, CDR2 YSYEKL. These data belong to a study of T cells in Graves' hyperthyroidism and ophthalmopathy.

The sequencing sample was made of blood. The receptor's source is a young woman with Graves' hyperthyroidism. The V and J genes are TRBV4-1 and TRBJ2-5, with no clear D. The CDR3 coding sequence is TGCGCCAGCAGCCAAGTGGGCAGCCAAGAGACCCAGTACTTC. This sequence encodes CASSQVGSQETQYF.